This TCR beta chain was recorded in a study of PD-1 blockade in classical Hodgkin lymphoma. TCRdb's table, derived via immunoSEQ multiplex PCR, lists solely in-frame clones and lacks some. The sample shows under 30,000 clones, 85% of them seen only once. All patients experienced relapse after autologous stem cell transplantation, and brentuximab vedotin exposure was variable. It was by magnetic negative selection that CD4+ T cells were purified from thawed PBMCs. Germline V gene data show CDR1 as SGHDN and CDR2 as FVKESK. V lost 0 bases and J 3 bases, leaving 12 bases between the germline ends. The CDR3 has 15 amino acids.

The starting material was CD4+ T cells from blood, obtained at baseline. V is TRBV14 and J is TRBJ2-7; the D gene is possibly TRBD2 (5 bases). This sequence was found in a human donor with classical Hodgkin lymphoma. The CDR3 sequence: CASSQDFGSRYEQYF. The DNA for the CDR3 is TGTGCCAGCAGCCAAGATTTTGGGAGCCGCTACGAGCAGTACTTC. Filled out from reference TRBV14 and TRBJ2-7, the complete variable domain reads EAGVTQFPSHSVIEKGQTVTLRCDPISGHDNLYWYRRVMGKEIKFLLHFVKESKQDESGMPNNRFLAERTGGTYSTLKVQPAELEDSGVYFCASSQDFGSRYEQYFGPGTRLTVT.